The 15 T cell receptor beta chains below all came from one sample that was sequenced in a study of blood T cell repertoires in COVID-19. Produced via immunoSEQ multiplex PCR; TCRdb's table is partial and in-frame only. The sample comprises roughly 53,000 clones, approximately 88% of which are singletons, and 17% rests with the top ten. The specimen sequenced was peripheral blood. These receptors originate from a man in his 70s with active COVID-19.

This clone was counted between two and nine times. The V gene is TRBV7-9, the J gene TRBJ1-2, with D possibly TRBD1 on 6 matching bases. Germline CDR1 and CDR2: SEHNR and FQNEAQ (reference sequence). V lost 4 bases, J lost 7 bases, and 10 bases lay in between. CDR3 length: 12 amino acids. The CDR3 sequence is CASSSMTGGYTF. The CDR3 DNA sequence: TGTGCCAGCAGCTCTATGACAGGTGGCTACACCTTC.

The CDR3 DNA follows: TGTGCCAGCAGTCCCGCAGGACTCACGGGGAGGGATACGCAGTATTTT. This translates into CASSPAGLTGRDTQYF. The chain is built from TRBV6-2 or TRBV6-3 and TRBJ2-3; tentative D call: TRBD2 (6 bases). The CDR3 consists of 16 residues. Trimming removed 5 bases from V and 6 bases from J, with 21 bases in between. The V gene's germline CDR1 is MNHEY and CDR2 SVGEGT.

The rearrangement joins TRBV18 to TRBJ2-5; D uncertain. There are 13 residues in the CDR3. V lost 3 bases and J 4 bases, leaving 9 bases between the germline ends. Germline CDR1 is KGHSH and CDR2 is LQKENI. The CDR3 sequence is CASSPLWPETQYF. The DNA for the CDR3 is TGTGCCAGCTCACCCCTTTGGCCAGAGACCCAGTACTTC.

The chain has TRBV15 and TRBJ1-2; D remains ambiguous. Trimming removed 5 bases at V and 4 bases at J, with 14 bases between. CDR1 is LNHNV, CDR2 YYDKDF, per germline (reference sequence). The CDR3 has 14 residues. DNA of the CDR3: TGTGCCACCAGCTCCACCGGGAGGGCCTATGGCTACACCTTC. Protein sequence: CATSSTGRAYGYTF.

This chain uses TRBV24-1 with TRBJ2-1; 10 nucleotides line up with TRBD1. Trimming took 4 bases from V and 8 from J; bases not matched to a gene: 7. This CDR3 is 15 amino acids long. The germline V gene encodes CDR1 KGHDR and CDR2 SFDVKD. CDR3 DNA sequence: TGTGCCACCAGTGACCCGGGACAGGGGATCGATGAGCAGTTCTTC. This encodes CATSDPGQGIDEQFF.

J is TRBJ2-3 and V is TRBV19; possibly TRBD2 for D (6 bases). Germline V gene lookup returns CDR1 LNHDA and CDR2 SQIVND (reference sequence). The CDR3 contains 16 residues. V lost 1 base and J 6 bases, leaving 17 bases between the germline ends. The CDR3 sequence is CASSIARDSPRDTQYF. The CDR3 nucleotides are TGTGCCAGTAGTATAGCAAGGGACTCCCCGAGGGATACGCAGTATTTT. Supplemented by reference TRBV19 and TRBJ2-3, the full variable domain reads DGGITQSPKYLFRKEGQNVTLSCEQNLNHDAMYWYRQDPGQGLRLIYYSQIVNDFQKGDIAEGYSVSREKKESFPLTVTSAQKNPTAFYLCASSIARDSPRDTQYFGPGTRLTVL.

The chain carries TRBV29-1 and TRBJ1-2, with unresolved D. Germline CDR1 reads SQVTM; CDR2 reads ANQGSEA. CDR3 length equals 15 residues. Trimming removed 0 bases from V and 6 bases from J, with 17 bases in between. The CDR3 nucleotides are TGCAGCGTTGAAGACCCCACGGAGGTCTTTGATGGCTACACCTTC. Translating it yields CSVEDPTEVFDGYTF.

The chain recombines TRBV19 with TRBJ2-5, with D unresolved. This CDR3 spans 15 amino acids. Trimming pared 3 bases from V and 2 bases from J, leaving 13 bases between. Germline CDR1 LNHDA, CDR2 SQIVND (reference sequence). CDR3 nucleotide sequence: TGTGCCAGTAGTATGGCATCGGCAGGACAAGAGACCCAGTACTTC. Protein: CASSMASAGQETQYF.

The CDR3 sequence: CASSQEVGQGLGYTF. CDR3 bases: TGTGCCAGCAGCCAAGAAGTGGGACAGGGCCTCGGCTACACCTTC. This rearrangement joins TRBV3-1 (or the pseudogene TRBV3-2) to TRBJ1-2; TRBD1 aligns across 9 bases. Per the germline V gene, CDR1 is LGHDT and CDR2 is YNNKEL (reference sequence). J was trimmed by 8 bases and V by 0 bases; bases with no gene match: 7. The CDR3 runs to 15 residues.

V is TRBV5-4 and J is TRBJ2-6; no definite D call. The ends were cut back, 0 bases at V and 0 bases at J, with 10 bases in the middle. The CDR3 sequence is 17 residues long. Per germline, CDR1 SGHNT and CDR2 YYREEE (reference sequence). The CDR3 reads CASSLAGRVSGANVLTF. The DNA for the CDR3 is TGTGCCAGCAGCTTGGCCGGTCGGGTCTCTGGGGCCAACGTCCTGACTTTC.

In regard to this clone: This may be a read error: a much more frequent sequence differs by one nucleotide. The chain uses TRBV7-6 and TRBJ1-3; D might be TRBD1 (5 bases). The germline V gene has CDR1 SGHVS and CDR2 FNYEAQ. This CDR3 region has 15 residues. Deletions cut 6 bases from V and 4 bases from J, with 16 bases between. CDR3 sequence reads: CASSGIRGRGNTIYF. The CDR3, as DNA: TGTGCCAGCAGTGGTATAAGGGGTCGCGGAAACACCATATATTTT.

The chain uses TRBV7-8 and TRBJ1-2; no reliable D call. With 5 bases removed from V and 4 bases from J, the gap between germline ends came to 11 bases. The germline gives CDR1 SGHVS, CDR2 FQNEAQ. The CDR3 runs to 13 residues. The CDR3 sequence is CASSETTSYGYTF. For the CDR3, the DNA is TGTGCCAGCAGCGAGACAACTAGCTATGGCTACACCTTC.

V gene TRBV7-9 combines with J gene TRBJ2-5; the match to TRBD1 covers 8 bases. Germline assignment: CDR1 SEHNR and CDR2 FQNEAQ (reference sequence). V trimming: 5 bases; J trimming: 5 bases; junction bases outside the gene matches: 4. The CDR3 consists of 13 residues. CDR3 in amino acids: CASSGRGLETQYF. Here the CDR3 DNA reads TGTGCCAGCAGCGGCAGGGGGCTCGAGACCCAGTACTTC.

The rearrangement uses TRBV11-2 and TRBJ2-2; the D gene is possibly TRBD2 (5 bases). Germline V gene lookup returns CDR1 SGHAT and CDR2 FQNNGV. Trimming removed 0 bases at V and 1 base at J, with 9 bases between. The CDR3 consists of 16 residues. The CDR3 sequence is CASSLDSRGNTGELFF. Here the CDR3 DNA reads TGTGCCAGCAGCTTAGATTCTCGGGGGAACACCGGGGAGCTGTTTTTT.

The chain has TRBV13 and TRBJ2-1, with 7 bases lining up with TRBD2. Germline V gene data show CDR1 as PRHDT and CDR2 as FYEKMQ (reference sequence). V shed 5 bases and J 7 bases; nucleotides not matched to a gene: 11. This CDR3 has 15 residues. CDR3 sequence (DNA): TGTGCCAGCAGCCTTTCAGGACTAGGGGAAAATGAGCAGTTCTTC. Its protein is CASSLSGLGENEQFF.